In its sample, the clone carrying this TCR beta chain was seen a few times. Its specificity is unknown. V lost 2 bases and J 0 bases, leaving 17 bases between the germline ends. This CDR3 is 18 amino acids long. Via MiXCR, TCRdb re-called the 5' RACE reads, giving one row per CDR3 protein. The table shows about 300,000 distinct CDR3 sequences, with about 9.9% occurring only once. This sample was taken from a study of CD8 T cells in ankylosing spondylitis. General study points: A motif of fewer than ten highly homologous TCR beta variants was seen as apparently characteristic of ankylosing spondylitis blood. Disease-linked clones bore a CD8+ phenotype, appearing relatively rarely in peripheral blood. Some motif variants were previously reported in reactive arthritis synovial fluid and blood.

The clonotype originates from a female donor with ankylosing spondylitis or in good health (not recorded which). This rearrangement joins TRBV12-3 or TRBV12-4 to TRBJ2-1, with a weak D call TRBD2 (5 bases). The sequenced sample was blood, either unsorted or a sorted T cell fraction (not recorded which). The CDR3 sequence: CASSLSWETLSSYNEQFF. The DNA for the CDR3 is TGTGCCAGCAGTTTAAGTTGGGAGACCTTAAGCTCCTACAATGAGCAGTTCTTC.